One and the same sample provided the 6 T cell receptor beta chains below, sequenced in a study of shared clonotypes between healthy human individuals. Data came from immunoSEQ multiplex PCR; TCRdb stores just in-frame clones and leaves some out. The repertoire holds about 2 million clones, with 85% to 95% as singletons. Sequenced: naive CD4+ T cells sorted from blood. Subset reported: CD45RA+ positively selected. Receptors originate from a man between 18 and 29 years old in good health.

The CDR3 sequence is CATQGSPINQPQHF. Here the CDR3 DNA reads TGCGCCACCCAGGGGTCCCCCATAAATCAGCCCCAGCATTTT. V is TRBV10-2 and J is TRBJ1-5; possible D gene TRBD1, 6 bases. Germline CDR1 reads WSHSY; CDR2 reads SAAADI. The CDR3 consists of 14 residues. The V and J ends lost 10 bases and 4 bases respectively, with 17 bases between them.

This chain uses TRBV7-2 with TRBJ2-3, with 13 bases lining up with TRBD2. The J segment lost 2 bases and the V segment lost 3 bases, leaving 11 bases of the junction unmatched. The CDR3 contains 19 residues. Germline loops: CDR1 SGHTA, CDR2 FQGNSA. As DNA, the CDR3 is TGTGCCAGCAGCTTTGGGACTAGCGGGACGGGTCGGGCCACAGATACGCAGTATTTT. This codes for CASSFGTSGTGRATDTQYF. Drawing the rest from reference TRBV7-2 and TRBJ2-3, the complete variable domain is GAGVSQSPSNKVTEKGKDVELRCDPISGHTALYWYRQSLGQGLEFLIYFQGNSAPDKSGLPSDRFSAERTGGSVSTLTIQRTQQEDSAVYLCASSFGTSGTGRATDTQYFGPGTRLTVL.

About this clone: The sample contains more than one DNA sequence encoding this CDR3. J is TRBJ1-6 and V is TRBV18; possibly TRBD1 for D (5 bases). V shed 0 bases and J shed 6 bases, with 9 bases lying between them. Germline V gives CDR1 KGHSH, CDR2 LQKENI. The CDR3 is made up of 15 amino acids. CDR3 DNA: TGTGCCAGCTCACCACCGGGGGGTGGTAATTCACCCCTCCACTTT. Protein: CASSPPGGGNSPLHF.

The CDR3 DNA sequence: TGTGCCAGCAGCCTCCAGACAGGGAGCAATCAGCCCCAGCATTTT. It yields the protein CASSLQTGSNQPQHF. This chain connects TRBV7-2 to TRBJ1-5; 7 nucleotides align to TRBD1. Germline CDR1 reads SGHTA; CDR2 reads FQGNSA. There are 15 residues in the CDR3. V lost 5 bases to trimming and J lost 1 base; unmatched junction nucleotides: 5.

The rearrangement joins TRBV6-6 to TRBJ2-2; D remains unclear. CDR3 length: 13 residues. The germline V and J ends were trimmed by 3 bases and 7 bases, with 9 bases remaining between them. From germline, CDR1 is MNHNY and CDR2 SVGAGI (reference sequence). The DNA of the CDR3 is TGTGCCAGCAGTTATACGGGTATCGGGGAGCTGTTTTTT. As protein: CASSYTGIGELFF.

The chain carries TRBV11-2 and TRBJ2-3, with 9 bases matching TRBD2. V was pared by 4 bases and J by 2 bases, with 4 bases of the junction left unmatched. In germline, CDR1 is SGHAT, CDR2 FQNNGV. This CDR3 spans 15 amino acids. The CDR3 coding sequence is TGTGCCAGCAGCTACCTAGCGGGGAACACAGATACGCAGTATTTT. This encodes CASSYLAGNTDTQYF.